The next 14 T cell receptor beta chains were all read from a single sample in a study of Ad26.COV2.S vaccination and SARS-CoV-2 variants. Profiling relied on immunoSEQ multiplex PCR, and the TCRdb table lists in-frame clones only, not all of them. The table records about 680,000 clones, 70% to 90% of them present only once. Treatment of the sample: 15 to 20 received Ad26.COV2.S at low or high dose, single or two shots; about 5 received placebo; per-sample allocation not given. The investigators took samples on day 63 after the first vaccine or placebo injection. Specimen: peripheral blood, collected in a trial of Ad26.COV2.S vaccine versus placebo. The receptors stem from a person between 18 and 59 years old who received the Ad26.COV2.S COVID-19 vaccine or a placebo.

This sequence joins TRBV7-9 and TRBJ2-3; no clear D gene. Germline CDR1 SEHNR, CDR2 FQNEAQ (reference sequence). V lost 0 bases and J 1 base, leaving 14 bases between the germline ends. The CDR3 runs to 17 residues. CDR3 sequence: CASSLAYGGTRTDTQYF. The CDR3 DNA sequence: TGTGCCAGCAGCTTAGCGTATGGCGGCACGCGCACAGATACGCAGTATTTT.

The CDR3 loop reads CASSLGGLLSGNTIYF. DNA for the CDR3: TGTGCCAGCTCGCTCGGGGGCCTGCTGTCAGGAAACACCATATATTTT. The V gene is TRBV25-1, the J gene TRBJ1-3, with D perhaps TRBD1 (6 bases). V was pared by 8 bases and J by 4 bases, with 21 bases between. Germline loops: CDR1 MGHDK, CDR2 SYGVNS. The length of the CDR3 is 16 residues.

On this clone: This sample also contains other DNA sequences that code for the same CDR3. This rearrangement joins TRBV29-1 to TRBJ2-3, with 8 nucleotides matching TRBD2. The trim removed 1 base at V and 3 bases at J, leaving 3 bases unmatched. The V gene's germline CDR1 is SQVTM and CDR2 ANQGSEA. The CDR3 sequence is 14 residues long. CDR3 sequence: CSVEAGGGTDTQYF. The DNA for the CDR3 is TGCAGCGTTGAAGCGGGAGGGGGGACAGATACGCAGTATTTT.

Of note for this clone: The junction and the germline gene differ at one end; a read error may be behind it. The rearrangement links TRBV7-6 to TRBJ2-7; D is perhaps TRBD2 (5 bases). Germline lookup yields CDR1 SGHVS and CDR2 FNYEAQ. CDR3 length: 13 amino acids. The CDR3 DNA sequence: TGTGCCAGCAGCCTAGCTCAAACCTACGAGCAGTACTTC. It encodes CASSLAQTYEQYF.

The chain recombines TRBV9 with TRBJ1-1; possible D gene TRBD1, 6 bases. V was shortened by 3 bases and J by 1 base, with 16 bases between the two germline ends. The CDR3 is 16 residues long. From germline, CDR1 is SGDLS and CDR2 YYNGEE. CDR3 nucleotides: TGTGCCAGCAGCGCCCGGATGGACAGAAAGAACACTGAAGCTTTCTTT. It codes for CASSARMDRKNTEAFF.

CDR3 sequence (DNA): TGTGCCACCAGCAGACCCTTGCTAGCGGGAGGGCTCTACAATGAGCAGTTCTTC. This sequence encodes CATSRPLLAGGLYNEQFF. The V call is TRBV15, the J call TRBJ2-1; 12 positions agree with TRBD2. V shed 2 bases and J 3 bases; nucleotides not matched to a gene: 8. Per the germline V gene, CDR1 is LNHNV and CDR2 is YYDKDF (reference sequence). CDR3 size: 18 residues.

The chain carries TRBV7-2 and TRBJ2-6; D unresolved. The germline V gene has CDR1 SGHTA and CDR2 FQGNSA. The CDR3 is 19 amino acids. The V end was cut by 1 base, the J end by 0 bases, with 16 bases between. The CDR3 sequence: CASSLDYKTETSGANVLTF. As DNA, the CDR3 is TGTGCCAGCAGCTTAGATTACAAAACAGAAACCTCTGGGGCCAACGTCCTGACTTTC.

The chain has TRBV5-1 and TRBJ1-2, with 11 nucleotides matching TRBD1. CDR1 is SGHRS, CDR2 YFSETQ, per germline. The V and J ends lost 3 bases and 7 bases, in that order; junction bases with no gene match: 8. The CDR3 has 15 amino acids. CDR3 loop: CASSWGGQGASGYTF. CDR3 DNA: TGCGCCAGCAGCTGGGGTGGACAGGGGGCGAGTGGCTACACCTTC.

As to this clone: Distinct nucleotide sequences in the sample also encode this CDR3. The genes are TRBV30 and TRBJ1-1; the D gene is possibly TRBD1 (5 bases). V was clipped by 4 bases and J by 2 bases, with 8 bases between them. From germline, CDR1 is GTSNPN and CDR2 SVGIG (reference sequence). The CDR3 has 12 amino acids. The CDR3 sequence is CAWTGRNTEAFF. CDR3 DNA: TGTGCCTGGACAGGGAGAAACACTGAAGCTTTCTTT. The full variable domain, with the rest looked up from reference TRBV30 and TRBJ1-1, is SQTIHQWPATLVQPVGSPLSLECTVEGTSNPNLYWYRQAAGRGLQLLFYSVGIGQISSEVPQNLSASRPQDRQFILSSKKLLLSDSGFYLCAWTGRNTEAFFGQGTRLTVV.

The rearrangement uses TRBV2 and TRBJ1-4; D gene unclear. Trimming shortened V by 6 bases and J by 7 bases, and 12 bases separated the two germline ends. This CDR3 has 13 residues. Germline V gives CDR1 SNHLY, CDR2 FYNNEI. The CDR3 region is CASRDPTSEKLFF. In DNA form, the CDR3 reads TGTGCCAGCAGGGACCCGACGAGTGAAAAACTGTTTTTT.

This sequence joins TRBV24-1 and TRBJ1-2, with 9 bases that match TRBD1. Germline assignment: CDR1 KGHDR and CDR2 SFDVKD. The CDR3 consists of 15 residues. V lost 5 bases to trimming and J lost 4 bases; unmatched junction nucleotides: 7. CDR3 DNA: TGTGCCACCAGTGCCAACAGGGGGCGTCCCTATGGCTACACCTTC. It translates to CATSANRGRPYGYTF.

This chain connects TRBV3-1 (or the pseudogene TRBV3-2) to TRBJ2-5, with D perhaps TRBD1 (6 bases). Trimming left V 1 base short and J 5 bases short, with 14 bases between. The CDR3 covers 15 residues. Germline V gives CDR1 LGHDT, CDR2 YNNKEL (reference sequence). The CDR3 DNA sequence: TGTGCCAGCAGCCAAGTCACAGGGTTATTCGAGACCCAGTACTTC. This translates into CASSQVTGLFETQYF.

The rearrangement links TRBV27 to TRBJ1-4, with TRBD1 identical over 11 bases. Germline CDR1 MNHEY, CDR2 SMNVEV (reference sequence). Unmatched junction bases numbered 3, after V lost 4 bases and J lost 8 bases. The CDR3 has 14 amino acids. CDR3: CASSSDRGLEKLFF. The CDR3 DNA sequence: TGTGCCAGCAGTTCGGACAGGGGGCTAGAAAAACTGTTTTTT.

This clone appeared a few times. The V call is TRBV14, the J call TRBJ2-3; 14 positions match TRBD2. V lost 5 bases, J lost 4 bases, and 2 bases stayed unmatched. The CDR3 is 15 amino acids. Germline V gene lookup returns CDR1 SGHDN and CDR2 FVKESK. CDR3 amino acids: CASSVTSGRADTQYF. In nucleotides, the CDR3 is TGTGCCAGCAGCGTGACTAGCGGGAGGGCAGATACGCAGTATTTT.